Presented here are 8 T cell receptor beta chains from one specimen sequenced in a study of shared clonotypes between healthy human individuals. Naive-designated CD8 cells lacked CD45RO, were positively enriched for CCR7, and omitted terminally differentiated effector memory CD45RA+ cells. Profiled with immunoSEQ multiplex PCR; TCRdb holds only in-frame clones, not every one. The data contain roughly 770,000 clones, around 96% of them singletons. The material sequenced was naive CD8+ T cells sorted from blood. The receptors here all came from a man aged 30 to 39 in good health.

The chain carries TRBV5-1 and TRBJ2-3; D not certain. Germline CDR1 reads SGHRS; CDR2 reads YFSETQ. There are 14 residues in the CDR3. V lost 0 bases and J 3 bases, leaving 8 bases between the germline ends. CDR3 in amino acids: CASSLEVGTDTQYF. As DNA, the CDR3 is TGCGCCAGCAGCTTGGAGGTGGGAACAGATACGCAGTATTTT.

The gene calls are TRBV10-2 and TRBJ2-7, with a possible D match to TRBD1 (5 bases). Per germline, CDR1 WSHSY and CDR2 SAAADI. V was pared by 10 bases and J by 1 base, with 5 bases between. The CDR3 is made up of 10 amino acids. As DNA, the CDR3 is TGCGCCACAGGGTCCTACGAGCAGTACTTC. Encoded protein: CATGSYEQYF.

The J gene is TRBJ2-7, the V gene TRBV7-2; 9 nucleotides agree with TRBD2. CDR3 length: 14 amino acids. Germline trimming cut 5 bases from V and 0 bases from J; bases unmatched to any gene: 2. The germline V gene encodes CDR1 SGHTA and CDR2 FQGNSA. DNA of the CDR3: TGTGCCAGCAGCGGTAGCGGGGGCTCCTACGAGCAGTACTTC. Protein product: CASSGSGGSYEQYF.

The chain joins TRBV7-9 to TRBJ2-1; 7 bases agree with TRBD2. J gave up 5 bases and V 2 bases, and 12 bases lay outside the gene matches. The CDR3 covers 17 residues. The V gene's germline CDR1 is SEHNR and CDR2 FQNEAQ (reference sequence). CDR3 bases: TGTGCCAGCAGCTTATCTAGTGGGGGACTACAAGACAATGAGCAGTTCTTC. Its protein product is CASSLSSGGLQDNEQFF.

Here the CDR3 reads CASSVAVASYEQYF. As DNA, the CDR3 is TGTGCCAGCAGCGTAGCGGTCGCCAGCTACGAGCAGTACTTC. The gene calls are TRBV9 and TRBJ2-7; D remains ambiguous. CDR3 length: 14 residues. V dropped 0 bases and J dropped 3 bases, with 10 bases sitting between them. Germline loops: CDR1 SGDLS, CDR2 YYNGEE.

This rearrangement joins TRBV4-1 to TRBJ2-1; TRBD1 or TRBD2 may be the D gene (6 bases each). Germline CDR1 and CDR2: MGHRA and YSYEKL. This CDR3 has 16 residues. Trimming stripped 4 bases from V and 5 bases from J, with 18 bases between. CDR3 DNA: TGCGCCAGCAGCCTACAGGGAGGATCTTCCGACAATGAGCAGTTCTTC. This gives the protein CASSLQGGSSDNEQFF.

A word on this clone: The sample contains more than one DNA sequence encoding this CDR3. This rearrangement joins TRBV5-6 to TRBJ2-5; D may be TRBD1 (6 bases). There are 14 residues in the CDR3. Trimming took 0 bases from V and 5 from J, leaving 11 bases between them. The germline gives CDR1 SGHDT, CDR2 YYEEEE. CDR3 residues: CASSLGQGRETQYF. In nucleotides, the CDR3 is TGTGCCAGCAGCTTGGGTCAGGGGCGCGAGACCCAGTACTTC.

The genes are TRBV10-3 and TRBJ2-7, with 9 bases fitting TRBD1. This CDR3 has 15 residues. V gave up 2 bases and J gave up 3 bases; unmatched junction bases: 5. Germline V lookup: CDR1 ENHRY, CDR2 SYGVKD. CDR3 region: CAISEVQGADYEQYF. CDR3 in DNA: TGTGCCATCAGTGAGGTACAGGGGGCGGACTACGAGCAGTACTTC.